The T cell receptor beta chain described here comes from a study of CD8+CD57+ T cells in acquired aplastic anemia. Background on the study: Sorted cells (CD4+ and CD8+) yielded DNA amounts that averaged about 3.4 ug.

Genomic DNA provided the template from which TCR beta VDJ and CDR3 profiles were obtained. One entry per CDR3 protein results from TCRdb running MiXCR on the reads. The sample consists of about 180,000 distinct CDR3 sequences, 45% to 50% of them appearing once. Study results and caveats: Sharing between patients and controls was observed for 25 to 30 CD8+ CDR3 sequences. CD8+ Simpson's diversity did not differ significantly between patients and controls.

The CDR3 contains 12 residues. Germline V gives CDR1 DFQATT, CDR2 SNEGSKA (reference sequence). Trimming took 6 bases from V and 4 from J; bases not matched to a gene: 3. This clonotype was picked up a small number of times. Its antigen is unknown. The source is a human donor in good health. This chain connects TRBV20-1 to TRBJ2-3, with 8 bases aligning to TRBD2. Sequencing was done on a sample of sorted CD4+, CD8+, or CD8+CD57+ T cells (not recorded which) from PBMCs. CDR3 protein: CSAREESDTQYF. The CDR3 DNA sequence: TGCAGTGCGCGGGAGGAGTCAGATACGCAGTATTTT.